One and the same sample provided the 7 T cell receptor beta chains below, sequenced in a study of T cell repertoires in cytomegalovirus infection. TCRdb redid the calling of the reads with MiXCR, one entry per CDR3 protein. Here the sample spans nearly 450,000 distinct CDR3 sequences, about 33% being singletons. Sequencing was performed on PBMCs. The receptors shown here come from a human donor in good health (CMV status not recorded). Some clones in this sample may be carry-over from other donors' samples.

The rearrangement joins TRBV20-1 to TRBJ2-3, with a weak D call TRBD2 (5 bases). This CDR3 has 15 amino acids. Germline V gives CDR1 DFQATT, CDR2 SNEGSKA (reference sequence). The ends were cut back, 3 bases at V and 5 bases at J, with 18 bases in the middle. The DNA of the CDR3 is TGCAGTGCTAGGCGGGCCGCTGGGGTTAGAGATACGCAGTATTTT. Translation gives CSARRAAGVRDTQYF.

This clonotype occurred a few times. The chain combines TRBV29-1 with TRBJ2-5, with D perhaps matching TRBD2 (6 bases). Germline-derived CDR1 and CDR2 are SQVTM and ANQGSEA. The CDR3 is 12 residues long. The V gene lost 6 bases and the J gene lost 4 bases, with 12 bases spanning the gap. The CDR3 region has the DNA TGCAGCGTGAAAAAGGGAGGAGAGACCCAGTACTTC. It yields the protein CSVKKGGETQYF.

This sequence joins TRBV6-5 and TRBJ1-6; 7 bases align to TRBD1. This CDR3 region has 15 residues. The germline CDR1 and CDR2 sequences are MNHEY and SVGAGI. Unmatched junction bases numbered 4, after V lost 2 bases and J lost 6 bases. Here the CDR3 reads CASSYATGVNSPLHF. Here the CDR3 DNA reads TGTGCCAGCAGTTACGCTACAGGGGTTAATTCACCCCTCCACTTT.

The J gene is TRBJ1-2, the V gene TRBV4-2; D perhaps matches TRBD1 (6 bases). Between the trimmed V and J ends, which lost 5 bases and 8 bases, there was a span of 18 bases. This CDR3 spans 14 amino acids. Per the germline V gene, CDR1 is LGHNA and CDR2 is YNFKEQ. CDR3 DNA: TGTGCCAGCAGCAAAGGGGGGGAGAGACAGGGCTACACCTTC. Its protein is CASSKGGERQGYTF.

The J gene is TRBJ2-7, the V gene TRBV12-3 or TRBV12-4; no clear D gene. This CDR3 is 14 amino acids long. Deletions cut 1 base from V and 7 bases from J, with 14 bases between. This CDR3 reads CASSLDKLIGEQYF. CDR3 DNA: TGTGCCAGCAGTTTAGACAAACTGATCGGGGAGCAGTACTTC.

The V call is TRBV30, the J call TRBJ2-5; a possible D gene is TRBD1 (5 bases). V lost 0 bases, J lost 5 bases, and 16 bases lay in between. Germline V CDR1 and CDR2: GTSNPN, SVGIG (reference sequence). There are 15 residues in the CDR3. Here the CDR3 DNA reads TGTGCCTGGAGTGTACTGGTCTCAGGGTTGGAGACCCAGTACTTC. It yields the protein CAWSVLVSGLETQYF. The variable domain in full, with the rest retrieved from reference TRBV30 and TRBJ2-5, is SQTIHQWPATLVQPVGSPLSLECTVEGTSNPNLYWYRQAAGRGLQLLFYSVGIGQISSEVPQNLSASRPQDRQFILSSKKLLLSDSGFYLCAWSVLVSGLETQYFGPGTRLLVL.

This clonotype came up many times. The rearrangement uses TRBV7-2 and TRBJ2-1; no reliable D call. CDR3 length: 18 residues. Trimming took off 5 bases at V and 0 bases at J, with 20 bases between the two ends. Germline CDR1 SGHTA, CDR2 FQGNSA. The CDR3 protein is CASSHPSAGSTSYNEQFF. Here the CDR3 DNA reads TGTGCCAGCAGCCACCCCTCAGCTGGGTCAACCTCCTACAATGAGCAGTTCTTC.